This note documents a single T cell receptor (beta chain) sequence. This entry comes from a study of shared T cell receptors in the human thymus. The CDR3 is 16 residues long. The V segment lost 2 bases and the J segment 4 bases; nucleotides outside the gene matches: 8. Germline CDR1 is SGHDT and CDR2 is YYEEEE. This table comes from immunoSEQ multiplex PCR, and its TCRdb copy is limited to in-frame clones, with some not included. The sample consists of about 660,000 clones, around 87% of them appearing once. Separately, the same data were catalogued under a study of human thymus T cells.

The sequenced sample consisted of thymocytes. This TCR derives from a boy in the first two years of life with a congenital heart defect. The V gene is TRBV5-6, the J gene TRBJ2-3, with TRBD1 matching over 9 bases. The DNA of the CDR3 is TGTGCCAGCAGCTTACTCCGGGACAGGGTCGCAGATACGCAGTATTTT. Protein: CASSLLRDRVADTQYF.